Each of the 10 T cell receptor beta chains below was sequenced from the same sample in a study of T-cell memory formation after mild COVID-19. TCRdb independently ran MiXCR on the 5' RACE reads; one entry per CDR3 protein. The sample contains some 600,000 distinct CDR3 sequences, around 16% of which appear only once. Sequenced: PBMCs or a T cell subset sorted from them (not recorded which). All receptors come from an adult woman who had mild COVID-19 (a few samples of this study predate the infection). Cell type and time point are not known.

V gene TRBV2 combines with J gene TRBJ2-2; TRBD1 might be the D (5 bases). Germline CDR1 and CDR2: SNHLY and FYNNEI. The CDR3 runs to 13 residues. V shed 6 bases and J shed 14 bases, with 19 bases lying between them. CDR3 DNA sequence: TGTGCCAGCAGCGTTGACAGACCCGAAATTCTGTTTTTT. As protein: CASSVDRPEILFF.

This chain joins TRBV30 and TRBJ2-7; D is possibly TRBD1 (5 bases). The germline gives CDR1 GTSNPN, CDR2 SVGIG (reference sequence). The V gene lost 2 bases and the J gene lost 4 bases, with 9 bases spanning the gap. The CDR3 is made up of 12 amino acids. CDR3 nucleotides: TGTGCCTGGAGTTCGCAGGGTTACGAGCAGTACTTC. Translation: CAWSSQGYEQYF.

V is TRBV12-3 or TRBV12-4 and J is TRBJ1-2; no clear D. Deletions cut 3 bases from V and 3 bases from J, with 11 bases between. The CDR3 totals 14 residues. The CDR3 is CASSFYSSDYGYTF. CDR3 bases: TGTGCCAGCAGTTTTTATTCGAGTGACTATGGCTACACCTTC.

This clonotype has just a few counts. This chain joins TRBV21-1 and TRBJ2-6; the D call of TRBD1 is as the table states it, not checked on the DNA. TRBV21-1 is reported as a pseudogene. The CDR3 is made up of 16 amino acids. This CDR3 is CASRKGGSSGANVLTF. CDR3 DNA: TGTGCCAGCAGAAAGGGGGGGAGCTCTGGGGCCAACGTCCTGACTTTC.

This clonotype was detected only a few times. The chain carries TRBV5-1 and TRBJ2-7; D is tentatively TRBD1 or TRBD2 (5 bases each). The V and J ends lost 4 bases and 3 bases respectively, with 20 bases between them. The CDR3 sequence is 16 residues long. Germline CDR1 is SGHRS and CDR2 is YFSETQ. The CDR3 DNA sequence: TGCGCCAGCAGCCACCGGGGCGAAGCCCTCCTCTACGAGCAGTACTTC. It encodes CASSHRGEALLYEQYF.

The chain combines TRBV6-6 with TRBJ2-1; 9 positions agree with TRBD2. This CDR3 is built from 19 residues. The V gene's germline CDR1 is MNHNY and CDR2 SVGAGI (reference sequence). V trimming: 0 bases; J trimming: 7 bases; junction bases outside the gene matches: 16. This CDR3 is CASSYSAASGIQNGNEQFF. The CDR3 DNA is TGTGCCAGCAGTTACTCTGCGGCTAGCGGGATACAGAATGGGAATGAGCAGTTCTTC.

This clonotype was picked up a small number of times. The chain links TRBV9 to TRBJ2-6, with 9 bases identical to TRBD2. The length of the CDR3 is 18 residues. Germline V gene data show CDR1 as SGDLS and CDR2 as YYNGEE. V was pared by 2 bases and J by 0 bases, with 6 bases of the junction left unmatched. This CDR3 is CASSVGAGGPSGANVLTF. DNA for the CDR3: TGTGCCAGCAGCGTTGGGGCGGGAGGGCCCTCTGGGGCCAACGTCCTGACTTTC.

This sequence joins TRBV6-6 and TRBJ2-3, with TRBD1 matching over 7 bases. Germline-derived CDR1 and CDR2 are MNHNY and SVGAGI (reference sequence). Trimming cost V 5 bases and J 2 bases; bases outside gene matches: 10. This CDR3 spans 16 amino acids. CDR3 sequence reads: CASSPVGQDNTDTQYF. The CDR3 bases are TGTGCCAGCAGTCCCGTCGGACAGGACAACACAGATACGCAGTATTTT.

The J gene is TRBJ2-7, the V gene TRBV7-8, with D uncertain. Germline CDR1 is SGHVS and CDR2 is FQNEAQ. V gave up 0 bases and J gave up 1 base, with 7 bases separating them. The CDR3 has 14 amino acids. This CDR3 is CASSLAEASYEQYF. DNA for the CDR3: TGTGCCAGCAGCTTAGCGGAAGCGTCCTACGAGCAGTACTTC.

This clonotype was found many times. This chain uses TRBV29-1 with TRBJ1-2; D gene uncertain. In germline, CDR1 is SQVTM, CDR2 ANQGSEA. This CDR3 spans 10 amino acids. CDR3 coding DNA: TGCAGGACGCCCACGAGGGGCTACACCTTC. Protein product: CRTPTRGYTF.